This entry features one T cell receptor beta chain sequence. Its antigen is still unknown. Germline values: CDR1 SGDLS, CDR2 YYNGEE. V shed 4 bases and J shed 0 bases, with 10 bases lying between them. This CDR3 region has 14 residues. This sample stems from a study of T cell responses to AZD1222 COVID-19 vaccine. Study-level results: Donors were mostly white British, more females; clonal diversity possibly underestimated. Only a handful of people who got AZD1222 tested seropositive at baseline. Spike-specific TCR breadth and depth were elevated following two AZD1222 doses.

Samples with a second dose at about 4 or about 12 weeks were pooled together. Clones were sequenced by immunoSEQ multiplex PCR, and TCRdb holds only the in-frame ones, with some missing. This repertoire shows 150,000 or so clones, roughly nine tenths found once; its top ten account for roughly 1.3%. This clonotype was obtained from an adult who received the AZD1222 COVID-19 vaccine. Sequences were derived from peripheral blood, sampled 28 days after the second AZD1222 dose. The V call is TRBV9, the J call TRBJ1-1; D is uncertain. Here the CDR3 reads CASSSGLMNTEAFF. The CDR3 nucleotides read TGTGCCAGCAGCTCGGGCCTCATGAACACTGAAGCTTTCTTT.